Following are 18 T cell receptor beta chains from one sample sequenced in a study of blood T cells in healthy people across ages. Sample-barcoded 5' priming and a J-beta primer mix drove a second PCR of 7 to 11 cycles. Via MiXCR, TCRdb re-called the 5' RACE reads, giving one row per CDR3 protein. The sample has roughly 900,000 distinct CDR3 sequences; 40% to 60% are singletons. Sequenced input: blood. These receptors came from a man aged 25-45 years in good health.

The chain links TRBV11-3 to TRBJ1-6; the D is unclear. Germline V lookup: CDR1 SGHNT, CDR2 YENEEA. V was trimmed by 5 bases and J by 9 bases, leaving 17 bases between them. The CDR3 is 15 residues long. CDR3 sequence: CASSPSGTASSPLHF. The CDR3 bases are TGTGCCAGCAGCCCTTCCGGCACAGCCAGTTCACCCCTCCACTTT.

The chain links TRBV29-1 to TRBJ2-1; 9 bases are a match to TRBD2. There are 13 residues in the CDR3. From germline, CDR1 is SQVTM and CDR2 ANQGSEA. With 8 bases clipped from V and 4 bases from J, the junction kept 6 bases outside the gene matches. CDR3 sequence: CSIGGLAYNEQFF. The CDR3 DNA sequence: TGCAGCATTGGGGGACTAGCTTACAATGAGCAGTTCTTC.

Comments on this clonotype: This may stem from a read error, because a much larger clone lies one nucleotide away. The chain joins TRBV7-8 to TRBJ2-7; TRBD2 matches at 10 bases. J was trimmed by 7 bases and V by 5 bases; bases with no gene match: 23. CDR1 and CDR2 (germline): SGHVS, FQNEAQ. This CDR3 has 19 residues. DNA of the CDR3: TGTGCCAGCAGCCCGCGGGCTACTTTGGGACTAGCGTCTCTCAATGAGCAGTACTTC. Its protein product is CASSPRATLGLASLNEQYF.

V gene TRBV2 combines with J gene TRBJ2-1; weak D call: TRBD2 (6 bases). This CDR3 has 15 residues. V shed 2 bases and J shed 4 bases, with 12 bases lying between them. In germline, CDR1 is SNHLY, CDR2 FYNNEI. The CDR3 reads CASSEQTGTYNEQFF. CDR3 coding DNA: TGTGCCAGCAGTGAACAAACGGGGACTTACAATGAGCAGTTCTTC.

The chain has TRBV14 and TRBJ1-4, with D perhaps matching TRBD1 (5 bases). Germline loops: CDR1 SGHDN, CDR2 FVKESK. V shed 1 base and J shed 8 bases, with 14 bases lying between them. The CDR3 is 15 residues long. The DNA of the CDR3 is TGTGCCAGCAGCCAAGGTTTCCAGGGTTGGGAAAAACTGTTTTTT. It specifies CASSQGFQGWEKLFF.

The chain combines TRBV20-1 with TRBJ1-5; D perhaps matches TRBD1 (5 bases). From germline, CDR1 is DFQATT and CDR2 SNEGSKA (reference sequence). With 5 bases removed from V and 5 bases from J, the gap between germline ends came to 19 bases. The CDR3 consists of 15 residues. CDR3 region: CSAGQRSGGDQPQHF. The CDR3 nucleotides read TGCAGTGCTGGTCAGAGGTCGGGGGGTGATCAGCCCCAGCATTTT.

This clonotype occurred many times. CDR3 sequence: CSANLAVHGNEQFF. CDR3 coding DNA: TGCAGTGCTAACCTAGCGGTCCATGGGAATGAGCAGTTCTTC. The gene calls are TRBV20-1 and TRBJ2-1; 7 nucleotides match TRBD2. V dropped 4 bases and J dropped 7; count of bases not matched to a gene: 10. Germline V CDR1 and CDR2: DFQATT, SNEGSKA (reference sequence). The CDR3 totals 14 residues.

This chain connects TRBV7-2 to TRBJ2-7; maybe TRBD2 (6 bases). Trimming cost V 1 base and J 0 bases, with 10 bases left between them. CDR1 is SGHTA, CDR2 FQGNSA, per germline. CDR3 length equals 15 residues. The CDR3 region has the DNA TGTGCCAGCAGCTTAGGCGGGAAGAGCTCCTACGAGCAGTACTTC. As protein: CASSLGGKSSYEQYF.

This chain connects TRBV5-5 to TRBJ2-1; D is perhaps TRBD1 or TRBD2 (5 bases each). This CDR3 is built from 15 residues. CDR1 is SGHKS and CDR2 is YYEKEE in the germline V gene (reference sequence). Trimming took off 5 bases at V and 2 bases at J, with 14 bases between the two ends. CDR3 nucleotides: TGTGCCAGCAGGACCGGGACGAGCACCTACAATGAGCAGTTCTTC. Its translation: CASRTGTSTYNEQFF.

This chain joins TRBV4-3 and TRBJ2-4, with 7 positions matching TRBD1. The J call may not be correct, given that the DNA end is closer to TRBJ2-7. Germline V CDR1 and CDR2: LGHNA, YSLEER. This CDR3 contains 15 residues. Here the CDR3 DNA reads TGCGCCAGCAGCCAAGATCAGACAGGGACCAACGAGCAGTACTTC. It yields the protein CASSQDQTGTNEQYF.

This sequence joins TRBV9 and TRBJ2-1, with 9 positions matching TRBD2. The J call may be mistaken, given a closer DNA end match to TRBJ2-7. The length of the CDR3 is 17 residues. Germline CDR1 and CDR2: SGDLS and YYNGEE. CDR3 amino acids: CASSVNSGGFSYNEQYF. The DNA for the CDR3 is TGTGCCAGCAGCGTTAATAGCGGGGGATTCTCCTACAATGAGCAGTACTTC.

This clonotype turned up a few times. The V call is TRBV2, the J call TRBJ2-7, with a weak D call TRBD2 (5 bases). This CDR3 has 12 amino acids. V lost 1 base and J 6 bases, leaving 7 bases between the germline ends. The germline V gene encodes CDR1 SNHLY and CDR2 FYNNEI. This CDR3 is CASSEGTAEQYF. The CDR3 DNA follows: TGTGCCAGCAGTGAAGGGACTGCCGAGCAGTACTTC.

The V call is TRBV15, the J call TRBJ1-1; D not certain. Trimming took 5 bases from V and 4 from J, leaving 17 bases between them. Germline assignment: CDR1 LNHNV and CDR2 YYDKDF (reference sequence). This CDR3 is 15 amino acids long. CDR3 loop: CATSRQPGSGTEAFF. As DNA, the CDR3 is TGTGCCACCAGCCGACAACCGGGCAGCGGCACTGAAGCTTTCTTT.

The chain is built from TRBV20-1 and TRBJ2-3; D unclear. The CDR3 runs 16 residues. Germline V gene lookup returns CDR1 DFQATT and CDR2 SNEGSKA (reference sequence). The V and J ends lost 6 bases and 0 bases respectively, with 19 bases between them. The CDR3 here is CSAQTAGRTSTDTQYF. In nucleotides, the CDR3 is TGCAGTGCCCAAACGGCAGGTAGAACTAGCACAGATACGCAGTATTTT.

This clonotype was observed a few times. CDR3 loop: CSASRAVVGQQETQYF. DNA for the CDR3: TGCAGTGCTAGCCGGGCCGTCGTAGGTCAACAAGAGACCCAGTACTTC. This chain joins TRBV20-1 and TRBJ2-5, with D unresolved. Germline V gene data show CDR1 as DFQATT and CDR2 as SNEGSKA (reference sequence). Trimming stripped 3 bases from V and 2 bases from J, with 19 bases between. This CDR3 has 16 amino acids.

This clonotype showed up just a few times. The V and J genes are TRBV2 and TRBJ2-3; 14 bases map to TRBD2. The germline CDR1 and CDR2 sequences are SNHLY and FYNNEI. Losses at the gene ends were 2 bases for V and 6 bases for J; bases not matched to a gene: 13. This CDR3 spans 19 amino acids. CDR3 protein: CASSELKGTSGGPIDTQYF. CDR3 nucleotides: TGTGCCAGCAGTGAATTAAAAGGGACTAGCGGGGGTCCGATTGATACGCAGTATTTT.

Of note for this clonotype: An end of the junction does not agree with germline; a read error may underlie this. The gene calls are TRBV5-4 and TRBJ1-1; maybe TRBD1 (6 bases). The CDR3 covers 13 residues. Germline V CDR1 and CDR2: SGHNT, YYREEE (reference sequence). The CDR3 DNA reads TGTGCCAGCAGCTTGGCAGGGGAAACTGGAGCTTTCTTT. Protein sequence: CASSLAGETGAFF.

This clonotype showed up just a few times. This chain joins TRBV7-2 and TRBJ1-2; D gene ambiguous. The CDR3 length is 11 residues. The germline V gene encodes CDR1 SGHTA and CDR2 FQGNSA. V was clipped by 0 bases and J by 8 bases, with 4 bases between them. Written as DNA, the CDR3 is TGTGCCAGCAGCTTAGCCGTAGGCTACACCTTC. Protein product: CASSLAVGYTF.